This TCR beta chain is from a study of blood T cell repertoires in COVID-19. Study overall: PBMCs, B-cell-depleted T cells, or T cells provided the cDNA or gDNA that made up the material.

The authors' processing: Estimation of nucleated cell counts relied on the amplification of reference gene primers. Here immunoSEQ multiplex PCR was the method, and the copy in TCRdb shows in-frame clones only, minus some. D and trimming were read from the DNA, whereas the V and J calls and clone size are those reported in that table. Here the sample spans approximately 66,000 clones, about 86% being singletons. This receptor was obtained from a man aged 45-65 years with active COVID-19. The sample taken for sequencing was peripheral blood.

This CDR3 reads CASSPPGRGPPKITEAFF. Written as DNA, the CDR3 is TGTGCCAGCTCACCTCCCGGGAGGGGCCCCCCTAAGATCACTGAAGCTTTCTTT. The chain has TRBV18 and TRBJ1-1, with a possible D match to TRBD1 (5 bases). Germline CDR1 and CDR2: KGHSH and LQKENI. CDR3 size: 18 residues. Trimming stripped 3 bases from V and 4 bases from J, with 24 bases between.